The present TCR beta chain was sequenced within a study of cytomegalovirus exposure and HLA in healthy donors listed by TCRdb under 2017. About the full investigation: An earlier analysis of some 500 of the donors reported approximately 270 Gb of sequence data and roughly 110 million unique TCR beta sequences from about 179 million T cells. An early release covering roughly 580 HLA-typed donors comprised roughly 300 gigabases of sequencing data and tens of millions of unique TCR sequences. The genetic ancestry cluster associated with self-reported Caucasian donors included over 80% of the roughly 360 genotyped donors. The study was designed to test whether signatures of past pathogen exposure could be identified by cataloging public T cell receptors. Using immunosequencing, the study profiled T cell repertoires from 666 subjects and related those repertoires to cytomegalovirus serostatus. Along with the approximately 670-subject first cohort, a separate validation cohort of over 90 different subjects was used. To predict cytomegalovirus infection status, the study brought together high-throughput TCR immunosequencing, statistical association of individual TCRs with disease status, and machine learning. A later analysis re-examined previously published TCR beta repertoires from 600 to 700 donors and added high-resolution HLA genotyping to investigate patterns of TCR occurrence. In the later analysis, no new phenotypic data were used to find candidate immune exposures; instead, reliance was placed on TCR beta sequences and their occurrence across donors. An earlier analysis of more than 450 of the donors used high-throughput TCR beta sequencing to judge whether each TCR beta V gene segment behaved as functional or pseudogenic. Alongside the repertoire data, information on donor age, sex, ethnicity and CMV serostatus was compiled. Genome-wide SNP genotypes for about three fifths of the roughly 670 donors were used in a later genetic analysis, which treated that subset as a discovery cohort. Every repertoire in the discovery cohort had been generated on one and the same sequencing platform. Class I and class II HLA loci were covered by the typing at four-digit resolution. The number of donors typed differed by locus, with roughly 629-640 for A, B, C, DRB1 and DQB1, 522 for DQA1, some 570 for DPA1, and 450 to 480 for DPB1. About 5 DR-DQ haplotypes were handled as single units for association and clustering, since linkage in the cohort was strong. Among approximately 370 genotyped donors of the cohort, an average of approximately 240,000 unique TCR beta nucleotide sequences was sequenced per donor, of which about 19% were non-productive.

The library came from the immunoSEQ multiplex PCR assay. For the multiplex PCR, a mixture combining 60 forward primers for TCR Vbeta segments and 13 reverse primers for TCR Jbeta segments was used. The CDR3 region of rearranged TCR beta genes was amplified from genomic DNA with a multiplex PCR assay. Amplified TCR beta libraries were sequenced as 87-base-pair reads on the Illumina HiSeq System. Under the source paper's analysis protocol: Across the 670 or so repertoires, a later analysis counted tens of millions of unique TCR beta chains, 9.5 million to 12 million of which were shared by at least two donors. To remove PCR and sequencing errors, raw reads were error-corrected and collapsed into unique sequences using a nearest-neighbor algorithm that merged closely related sequences. CDR3 sequences were aligned to IMGT reference sequences to assign V, D and J gene segments. For a sequence to be retained, at least a six-nucleotide match to both a V gene segment and a J gene segment was required. Rearrangements were classified as productive when the CDR3 lacked stop codons and remained in frame with V and J, and all other rearrangements were classified as non-productive. CDR3 was defined by IMGT convention, running from the second conserved V-encoded cysteine to the conserved J-encoded phenylalanine. The earlier analysis of 587 of the donors excluded sequences that lacked an unambiguous match to a single V gene segment. An earlier analysis of almost 600 of the donors classified V segments as functional when productive rearrangements were above 56.7% and as segregating when the standard deviation between donors was above 5%. To diagnose cytomegalovirus status from the catalog of TCR beta chain sequences, a statistical classification framework was built. A later analysis assigned V and J genes by comparing TCR nucleotide sequences with IMGT/GENE-DB human TR gene sequences. The TCRdist pipeline was used in a later analysis to assign CDR3 sequences and most-parsimonious VDJ recombination scenarios. In a later analysis, each TCR beta chain was defined by its CDR3 amino acid sequence together with its V-gene family, and reads lacking a unique V-gene family were excluded. A later analysis removed 550 to 700 highly shared, low-generation-probability nucleotide sequences to deal with suspected cross-contamination and a sequencing artifact. A later analysis calculated a clonal expansion index for each public chain from normalized within-repertoire ranks of inferred template counts. In a later analysis, generation probabilities were computed using a VDJ recombination model fitted to out-of-frame rearrangements, and the results were checked against IGoR. In a later analysis, TCR-TCR, TCR-HLA and TCR-CMV co-occurrence was scored with hypergeometric tests, and a repertoire-size bias correction was applied to TCR pairs. A later analysis estimated false discovery rates by permuting HLA or CMV assignments 20 times. A later analysis grouped co-occurring TCRs with DBSCAN, adding TCRdist sequence similarity when clustering within HLA-allele-positive subsets. Repertoires with fewer than 30,000 or more than 120,000 public chains were left out of co-occurrence clustering, as were five repertoires with anomalous nucleotide sharing. TCRdb holds this immuneACCESS table with in-frame rearrangements only. Some clones are missing; in checked studies, unresolved V genes explain under half, and the rest has no known cause. D and trimming come from the DNA, and the V and J calls and clone size come from that table. Recorded for this sample are over 100,000 clones; roughly 63% of them occurred a single time. 8% to 10% of the sample goes to the ten largest clones.

Including cysteine and phenylalanine, the CDR3 has 14 amino acids. Only the CDR3 portion is preserved as DNA: 42 bases, with reading frame beginning at the first base. CDR1 and CDR2 are read off the germline V gene as MDHEN and SYDVKM. For this clone: Its antigen remains unidentified. Base quality data are lacking; no much larger clone is found one base away.

General conclusions and limits of the study: When HLA alleles, especially DR and DQ, strongly co-occurred, attributing TCR associations to individual alleles was difficult. A cluster of highly shared sequence variants was judged likely to be a technical artifact of the sequencing pipeline. Correlated functional status among segregating V segments might be attributable to linkage disequilibrium, but an unknown experimental factor could not be ruled out. According to the authors, the approach could potentially be generalized to other disease states and immunological phenotypes. Most TCR sequences were observed very rarely across donors, whereas some public TCRs were present in many individuals. Immune exposure information for the cohort was limited to CMV serostatus. A later genetic analysis associated a missense DCLRE1C variant with V-gene and J-gene trimming of TCR beta chains, and an independent cohort replicated the association. In vitro tests confirmed that a few of the cytomegalovirus-associated TCR beta chains recognize cytomegalovirus antigens. In a later analysis, TCR association rates were found to vary across HLA loci, with the most associated TCRs seen for DRB1 alleles and the fewest for HLA-C alleles. HLA typing was unavailable for some donors at each locus, so association tests used only the typed subset. In the study, around 150 TCR beta chains were listed as associated with cytomegalovirus. A further reported finding was that TCR beta sequences accurately predicted the HLA-A and HLA-B alleles for most subjects in the first cohort. Cytomegalovirus status was reported to be diagnosed by the classifier with high specificity and sensitivity in both the original and validation cohorts. Sequencing depth was assumed to be roughly uniform across donors in the presence/absence analyses, though that assumption may not hold. Several of the top co-occurrence clusters appeared to be linked to parvovirus B19, influenza, CMV and Epstein-Barr virus, according to a later analysis. In a later analysis, most CMV-associated TCR beta chains were found to appear HLA-restricted, with HLA associations seemingly driven largely by CMV exposure. A later analysis associated 16,951 TCR beta sequences with specific HLA alleles at a false discovery rate of 0.05. In an earlier analysis of around 600 of the donors, most TCR beta V segments appeared in productive rearrangements about 87% or about 30% of the time, broadly matching IMGT annotations. A later analysis found that HLA-associated TCR beta chains were more clonally expanded and had lower generation probabilities than equally common non-associated chains. The cohort was sequenced for TCR beta chains only, and without alpha or paired-chain data the features that could be detected were limited. Because counts were too low, around 17 rarely observed V segments, including chromosome 9 orphons, were left out of the earlier analysis of about 500 of the donors. In a later genetic analysis, fewer N-insertions in productive TCRs were reported among donors in an Asian-associated ancestry cluster than the approximately 710-donor mean. Some IMGT-functional V segments, including TRBV6-2 and TRBV6-3, could not be distinguished by the 87-base-pair reads and were therefore excluded.

The cohort consisted of approximately 670 healthy bone marrow donors. All cohort members were sampled while nominally healthy, although unrecorded immune exposures were likely present. The donor tested CMV seropositive and was one of the 289 seropositive cohort members. Each donor provided a peripheral blood sample, and peripheral blood mononuclear cells were used for TCR beta sequencing. The Qiagen DNeasy Blood Extraction Kit was used to extract genomic DNA from the blood cell samples. The sequence links TRBV28 to TRBJ2-1; the junction holds 13 bases that match TRBD2. The source is a man in his forties in good health and CMV-seropositive. The sequencing input was PBMCs. The CDR3 protein is CGTMGLAGNNEQFF. The base sequence is TGTGGGACAATGGGACTAGCGGGAAACAATGAGCAGTTCTTC.